These 9 T cell receptor beta chains share one sample of origin, sequenced in a study of beta chain features in type 1 diabetes. Study-wide results and caveats: Among patients with Type 1 diabetes, TCRB CDR3s were moderately but significantly shorter in every one of the four CD4+ subsets.

For these TCRs, the target antigens are not known. Investigators reverse transcribed all isolated RNA, so they sequenced expressed TCRB transcripts. Here immunoSEQ multiplex PCR was the method, and the copy in TCRdb shows in-frame clones only, minus some. This table holds roughly 240,000 clones, roughly 24% found once. Sequencing was done on a sample of naive CD4+ T cells from blood. The receptors come from a young woman with type 1 diabetes.

This clone showed up just a few times. J is TRBJ1-2 and V is TRBV7-2, with TRBD1 matching over 7 bases. J gave up 7 bases and V 6 bases, and 11 bases lay outside the gene matches. Germline values: CDR1 SGHTA, CDR2 FQGNSA. This CDR3 spans 14 amino acids. The CDR3 loop is CASSPLRQGSGYTF. Here the CDR3 DNA reads TGTGCCAGCAGTCCCCTCAGACAGGGCTCTGGCTACACCTTC.

This chain links TRBV25-1 with TRBJ1-4, with 9 nucleotides matching TRBD1. The V and J ends lost 3 bases and 7 bases, in that order; junction bases with no gene match: 12. CDR3 length equals 17 residues. The V gene's germline CDR1 is MGHDK and CDR2 SYGVNS. CDR3 DNA sequence: TGTGCCAGCAGTGACGGGACAGGGTGGGGCTTCAGTGAAAAACTGTTTTTT. This codes for CASSDGTGWGFSEKLFF.

The chain recombines TRBV18 with TRBJ2-7; 7 bases are shared with TRBD2. CDR1 and CDR2 from the germline V gene are KGHSH and LQKENI. The ends lost 2 bases at V and 6 bases at J; junction bases unmatched: 10. This CDR3 region has 15 residues. The CDR3 region is CASSPMAGVSGEQYF. CDR3 DNA: TGTGCCAGCTCACCAATGGCGGGAGTATCAGGCGAGCAGTACTTC.

This clone turned up a few times. This rearrangement joins TRBV29-1 to TRBJ2-3, with TRBD2 matching 11 bases. CDR3 length equals 14 residues. Germline assignment: CDR1 SQVTM and CDR2 ANQGSEA. J was trimmed by 6 bases and V by 6 bases; bases with no gene match: 8. The CDR3 sequence: CSVQLAGGPDTQYF. In DNA, the CDR3 is TGCAGCGTACAATTAGCGGGAGGGCCGGATACGCAGTATTTT.

This clone was found a few times. The chain combines TRBV5-1 with TRBJ1-1; 7 positions agree with TRBD1. Germline V gives CDR1 SGHRS, CDR2 YFSETQ. Trimming took 2 bases from V and 0 from J; bases not matched to a gene: 7. This CDR3 region has 16 residues. The CDR3 DNA is TGCGCCAGCAGCTTACTCAACAGGGGCCTGAACACTGAAGCTTTCTTT. It encodes CASSLLNRGLNTEAFF.

The chain links TRBV15 to TRBJ1-2; the match to TRBD1 covers 10 bases. In germline, CDR1 is LNHNV, CDR2 YYDKDF (reference sequence). V dropped 4 bases and J dropped 4; count of bases not matched to a gene: 12. The CDR3 is 17 amino acids. CDR3 sequence reads: CATSTAMTGGAGYGYTF. CDR3 DNA: TGTGCCACCAGCACAGCCATGACAGGGGGCGCTGGCTATGGCTACACCTTC.

V is TRBV30 and J is TRBJ1-3; 7 bases align to TRBD1. After removal of 5 bases from V and 0 bases from J, the junction contained 13 bases not matched to a gene. CDR1 is GTSNPN and CDR2 is SVGIG in the germline V gene (reference sequence). The CDR3 runs 17 residues. CDR3 sequence (DNA): TGTGCCTGGCAGAGAGGGACAGCATGGAGCTCTGGAAACACCATATATTTT. Protein sequence: CAWQRGTAWSSGNTIYF.

This clone was seen a few times. The chain carries TRBV29-1 and TRBJ1-1; D gene unclear. V lost 4 bases to trimming and J lost 5 bases, with 8 bases between them. Germline CDR1 SQVTM, CDR2 ANQGSEA. The CDR3 extends over 11 amino acids. The CDR3 here is CSVVGRTEAFF. As DNA, the CDR3 is TGCAGCGTTGTGGGCAGGACTGAAGCTTTCTTT.

This clone was seen a single time. The V call is TRBV10-3, the J call TRBJ2-7, with 7 bases matching TRBD2. The CDR3 consists of 17 residues. The ends lost 0 bases at V and 2 bases at J; junction bases unmatched: 10. In germline, CDR1 is ENHRY, CDR2 SYGVKD. The CDR3 DNA follows: TGTGCCATCAGTGAGTCGCTACGGCGGGAGAGTCCCTACGAGCAGTACTTC. This translates into CAISESLRRESPYEQYF.